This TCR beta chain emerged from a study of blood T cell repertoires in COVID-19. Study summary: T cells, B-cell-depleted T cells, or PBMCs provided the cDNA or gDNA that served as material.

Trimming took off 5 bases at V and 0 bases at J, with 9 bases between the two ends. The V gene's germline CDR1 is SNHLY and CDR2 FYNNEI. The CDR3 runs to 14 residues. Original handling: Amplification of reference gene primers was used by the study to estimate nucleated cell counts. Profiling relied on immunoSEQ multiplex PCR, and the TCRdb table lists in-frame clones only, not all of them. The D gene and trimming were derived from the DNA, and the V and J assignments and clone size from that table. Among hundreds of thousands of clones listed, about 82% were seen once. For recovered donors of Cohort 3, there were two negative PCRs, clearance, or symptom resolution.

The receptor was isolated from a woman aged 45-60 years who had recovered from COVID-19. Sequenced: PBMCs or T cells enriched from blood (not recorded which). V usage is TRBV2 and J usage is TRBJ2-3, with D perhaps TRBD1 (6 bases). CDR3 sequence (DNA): TGTGCCAGCAGTCTCGGACAGAGCACAGATACGCAGTATTTT. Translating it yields CASSLGQSTDTQYF.